This entry concerns a single T cell receptor beta chain. This clonotype was seen at least ten times. The specificity of this receptor is unknown. There are no base qualities to consult, and no much larger clone falls within one base. This entry comes from a study of neurological immune-mediated disorders (dated 2019 in TCRdb). Study-wide context: Among the approximately 34 multiple sclerosis patients, relapsing-remitting MS accounted for some 30 and secondary progressive MS accounted for 3. The cohort was made up of around 70 subjects, consisting of roughly 15 HAM/TSP patients, about 34 multiple sclerosis patients and about 20 healthy controls. The study compared peripheral blood TCR-beta repertoires of HTLV-I-associated myelopathy (HAM/TSP) patients, multiple sclerosis patients and healthy controls using UMI-based sequencing. Longitudinal samples, technical triplicates and paired sorted CD4+ and CD8+ T-cell subsets, alongside PBMC samples, were included among the roughly 110 TCR-beta libraries. The paper's findings and limits, for the study overall: TCR clonal expansion was highest in HAM/TSP patients and lowest in MS patients, with MS patients falling below even healthy controls. Expanded clones from different subjects shared no identical CDR3 amino acid sequences, which suggests that TCR-beta repertoires were private in all groups. No clinical or MRI features were associated with the MS cluster, and the authors said that larger cohorts are needed. In a phylogenetic analysis, the repertoires of 18 out of 34 MS patients fell into a single cluster of related CDR3 sequences, pointing to a possible signature at the repertoire level.

Looking up the germline V gene (reference sequence) yields CDR1 DFQATT and CDR2 SNEGSKA. The germline ends are 5 bases apart after V is trimmed by 1 base and J by 10 bases. There are 11 amino acids in the CDR3, from cysteine to phenylalanine inclusive. The only DNA kept is the CDR3, 33 bases in frame from the first base. To synthesize cDNA, template-switch 5'RACE was performed with a primer carrying a 10-nucleotide random unique molecular identifier so that each TCR transcript was tagged. Each sequencing run produced over 200 million TCR-beta sequences covering 15-18 subjects. The RNeasy kit was used to extract total RNA. TCR-beta VDJ regions were amplified with primers for the TCR constant region and the 5'RACE anchor, using the KAPA Real-time Library Amplification kit. A first PCR added sample indexes and Illumina adaptors, and a second PCR then raised library yield. The roughly 650 bp TCR product was size-selected on a 2% E-gel SizeSelection system after Ampure bead purification. Before pooling, libraries had their quality checked on a Bioanalyzer, their concentration measured with Qubit, and their quantity determined with the Kapa Library Quantification kit. Libraries were sequenced paired-end 2 x 150 bp on an Illumina HiSeq 2500. To increase sequence diversity, about 23-30% phiX was spiked into each library pool. On the study's bioinformatics: Quality-filtered reads were processed with the UMI-based MiGEC pipeline, which removed over 80% of raw TCR sequences during error correction. IMGT germline references were used for aligning VDJ genes, and each clonotype was defined as a unique CDR3 amino acid sequence together with its V-J genes. Clonal expansion, Shannon diversity, and CDR3 relatedness (CalcPairwiseDistances, ClusterSamples) were evaluated with VDJtools, and phylogenetic trees were built with CLCbio workbench. Using coefficient-of-variation modelling across technical triplicates, the study counted a clone as expanded if it had at least 8 unique UMIs. TCRdb handled the public reads itself, with Q25 trimming in fastp and clone calling in MiXCR, and kept productive beta chains. Under each unique CDR3 protein, matching rows form one entry showing the most common genes and DNA. The authors' filters were not applied to this entry. A total of around 25,000 distinct CDR3 sequences appear in this sample, 2% to 2.5% of them only once. The ten largest clones take up roughly 2% of the sample.

Unsorted PBMC libraries were generated from 2 million PBMCs stored in RNAlater at -80 °C until RNA extraction. The multiple sclerosis patients were enrolled in a US clinical protocol that evaluated disease progression with magnetic resonance imaging. PBMCs were separated from peripheral blood using Ficoll-Hypaque density gradient centrifugation and then cryopreserved in liquid nitrogen. Material: PBMCs. This receptor was taken from a woman aged 50 to 60 with multiple sclerosis. The V gene is TRBV20-1 and the J gene is TRBJ1-6, with no confidently assigned D gene. The nucleotide sequence reads TGCAGTGCTAGAGGAGAATCACCCCTCCACTTT. Translated, this is CSARGESPLHF.